A single T cell receptor (beta chain) is shown here with its context. This clone's antigen is unknown. No base qualities exist here, and no much larger clone lies one base off it. This sample stems from a study of radiation and T cells in renal cell carcinoma (dated by TCRdb to the early 2020s). About the study as a whole: Samples came from a clinical trial, in which primary renal cell carcinomas received 15 Gy stereotactic body radiation therapy followed by nephrectomy 4 weeks later. In total, 50 to 60 samples, comprising approximately 26 tumors and around 27 peripheral blood samples, were subjected to TCR beta sequencing. Across all 53 samples, 4,016,671 unique CDR3 nucleotide sequences encoding about 2.7 million unique CDR3 amino acid sequences were identified. Beyond this particular receptor, the publication reports: Because pretreatment tumor biopsies were not available, the study could not determine whether clonotypes were already present within the tumor at baseline. Effects of radiation dose or scheduling on the TCR repertoire could not be addressed with the single-armed trial design. In blood, the top tumor clonotypes increased from baseline to 2 weeks after radiation and then shrank by 4 weeks, which suggests a temporary expansion of tumor-resident clones. Blood repertoire dynamics were not followed beyond 4 weeks after treatment.

V has 7 bases trimmed and J has 5 bases trimmed; junction bases matching no gene number 10. Reading the germline V gene (reference sequence) gives CDR1 PRHDT and CDR2 FYEKMQ. Its CDR3 holds 15 amino acids, cysteine through phenylalanine. Only CDR3 DNA is held: 45 bases, read in frame from base 1. Interpreted using the paper, the time point label stands for: baseline pretreatment blood. In light of the paper, this sample's treatment or condition label describes: 15 Gy SBRT to primary tumor, nephrectomy 4 weeks later. Serial peripheral blood from radiation-treated patients was sampled at baseline, 2 weeks and 4 weeks after SBRT to track tumor-enriched clonotypes. All patients had renal cell carcinoma with clear cell pathology. Genomic DNA for TCR sequencing was prepared using the QIAamp DNA Blood Mini Kit (Qiagen). The analyses included just those samples that passed every quality control check. TCR beta libraries were generated from genomic DNA with the immunoSEQ kit, following the manufacturer's recommendations. For library preparation, a first multiplex PCR was performed with proprietary primers, followed by a second PCR in which unique barcodes were added, and bead cleanups were performed after each round. A kit-provided positive control reaction and a negative control reaction were included in every sample batch. The final libraries were assessed on an Agilent 4200 TapeStation D1000 ScreenTape, pooled by volume, and quantified by qPCR. Sequencing was performed on an Illumina NextSeq500 using a MidOutput 150-cycle cartridge, with 156 Read1 cycles, 15 Index1 cycles, and the kit custom primers. The pooled library was loaded at 1.0 pM, and roughly 18% PhiX control was spiked in. Concerning the study's data processing: The vendor-processed data were analyzed in R, and a clonotype was defined as all T cells that share the same CDR3 nucleotide sequence. In the clone abundance analyses, frequencies in each sample were normalized to that sample's 10,000 most abundant clones. Public T cell clones, which averaged fewer than five per sample, were excluded before analysis. Tumor-enriched and baseline blood-enriched clonotypes were defined by at least a 32-fold difference in abundance between compartments. Clonotypes expanded or contracted between blood time points were identified with a beta-binomial differential abundance model. Tumor-blood repertoire similarity was measured with the Baroni-Urbani and Buser coefficient, and groups were compared using two-tailed Wilcoxon tests in R. TCRdb provides this immuneACCESS table in a form limited to in-frame rearrangements. Some clones are lacking; in checked studies, under half of them reflect an unresolved V gene, and why the rest are absent is not known. That table is the source of V, J and clone size, and D and trimming were worked out from the DNA. This sample gives 150,000 or so clones in total; around 90% of them show up just once. The top ten clones comprise about 4.3% of the sample.

The clonotype was recovered from a woman between 70 and 85 years old with renal cell carcinoma. Material: blood, obtained from a patient whose treatment included radiotherapy and nephrectomy. The rearrangement joined TRBV13 to TRBJ2-3; the junction holds 9 bases that match TRBD1. The bases are TGTGCCAGCACAAGGACAGGGGAGTTGCAAGATACGCAGTATTTT. This codes for CASTRTGELQDTQYF.